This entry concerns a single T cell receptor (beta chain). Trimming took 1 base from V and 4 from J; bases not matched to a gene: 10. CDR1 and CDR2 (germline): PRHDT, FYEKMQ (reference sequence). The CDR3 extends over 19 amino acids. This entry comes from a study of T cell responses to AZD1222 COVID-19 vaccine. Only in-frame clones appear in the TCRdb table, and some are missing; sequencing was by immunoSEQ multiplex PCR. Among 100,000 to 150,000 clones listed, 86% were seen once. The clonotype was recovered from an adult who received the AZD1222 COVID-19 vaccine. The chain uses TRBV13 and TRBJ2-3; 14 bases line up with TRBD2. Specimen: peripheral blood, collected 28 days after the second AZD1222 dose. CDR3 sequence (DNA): TGTGCCAGCAGCTTAGTTGGGACTAGCGGGAGCTCGCAGCCAGATACGCAGTATTTT. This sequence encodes CASSLVGTSGSSQPDTQYF.